Below, one T cell receptor beta chain is given with its context. The entry originates in a study of blood T cell repertoires in COVID-19. Study-wide context: Samples came from the United States, Italy and Spain, spanning acute and convalescent COVID-19. Nucleic acid was either cDNA or gDNA, and it came from T cells, B-cell-depleted T cells, or PBMCs.

The CDR3 covers 14 residues. CDR1 and CDR2 from the germline V gene are LGHNT and FRNRAP. Germline trimming cut 6 bases from V and 7 bases from J; bases unmatched to any gene: 8. The authors' processing: Amplification from reference gene primers served as the basis for estimated nucleated cell counts. Profiling relied on immunoSEQ multiplex PCR, and the TCRdb table lists in-frame clones only, not all of them. V and J calls and clone size are those listed in that table; D and trimming were worked out from the DNA. There are roughly 280,000 clones in the sample; roughly nine tenths occur only once, and roughly 2.2% lies in the top ten.

The material sequenced was peripheral blood. This TCR was recovered from a woman between 45 and 65 years old who had recovered from COVID-19. V usage is TRBV12-5 and J usage is TRBJ1-5, with 8 bases aligning to TRBD1. The CDR3 is CASGTGTGWQPQHF. For the CDR3, the DNA is TGTGCTAGTGGGACAGGGACAGGATGGCAGCCCCAGCATTTT.